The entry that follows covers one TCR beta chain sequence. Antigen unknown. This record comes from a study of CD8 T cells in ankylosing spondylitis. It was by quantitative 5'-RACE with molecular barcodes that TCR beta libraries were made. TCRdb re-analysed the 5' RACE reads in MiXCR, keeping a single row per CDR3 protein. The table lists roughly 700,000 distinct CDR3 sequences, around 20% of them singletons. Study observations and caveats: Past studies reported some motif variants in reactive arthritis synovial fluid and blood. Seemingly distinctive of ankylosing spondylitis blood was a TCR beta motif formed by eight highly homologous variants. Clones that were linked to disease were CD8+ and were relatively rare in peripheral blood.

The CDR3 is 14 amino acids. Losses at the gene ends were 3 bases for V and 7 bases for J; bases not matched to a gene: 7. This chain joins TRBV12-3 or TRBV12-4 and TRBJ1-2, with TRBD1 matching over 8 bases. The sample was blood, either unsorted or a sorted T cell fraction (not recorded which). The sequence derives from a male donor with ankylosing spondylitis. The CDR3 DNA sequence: TGTGCCAGCAGTTTGGGCCAGGGGGCGCCTGGCTACACCTTC. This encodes CASSLGQGAPGYTF.